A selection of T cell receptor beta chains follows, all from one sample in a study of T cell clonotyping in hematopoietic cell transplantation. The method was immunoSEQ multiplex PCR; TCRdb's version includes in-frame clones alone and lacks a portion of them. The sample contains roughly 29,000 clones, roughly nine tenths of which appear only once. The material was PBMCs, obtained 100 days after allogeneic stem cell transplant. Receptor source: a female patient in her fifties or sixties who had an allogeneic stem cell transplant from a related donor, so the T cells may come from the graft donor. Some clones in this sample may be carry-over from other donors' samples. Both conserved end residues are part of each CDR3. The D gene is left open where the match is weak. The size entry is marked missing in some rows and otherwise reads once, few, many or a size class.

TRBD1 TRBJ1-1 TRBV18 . CASSPDREILFTEAFF TGTGCCAGCTCACCGGACAGGGAGATCCTTTTTACTGAAGCTTTCTTT
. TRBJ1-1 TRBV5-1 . CASSLSRNTEAFF TGCGCCAGCAGCTTGTCACGGAACACTGAAGCTTTCTTT
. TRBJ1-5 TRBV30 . CAWSPDRNSNQPQHF TGTGCCTGGAGTCCCGATCGTAATAGCAATCAGCCCCAGCATTTT
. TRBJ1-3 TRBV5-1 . CASSSGPISGNTIYF TGCGCCAGCAGCAGCGGACCGATCTCTGGAAACACCATATATTTT
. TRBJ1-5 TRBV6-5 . CASKRDHNQPQHF TGTGCCAGCAAGCGGGACCATAATCAGCCCCAGCATTTT
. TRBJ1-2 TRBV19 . CASSAGVGGYTF TGTGCCAGTAGTGCCGGGGTGGGTGGCTACACCTTC
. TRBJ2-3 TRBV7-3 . CASSSRGPTRTDTQYF TGTGCCAGCAGCTCCAGGGGACCGACCCGCACAGATACGCAGTATTTT
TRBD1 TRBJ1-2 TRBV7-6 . CASSLGDRAPNYGYTF TGTGCCAGCAGCTTAGGGGACAGGGCCCCCAACTATGGCTACACCTTC
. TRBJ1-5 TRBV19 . CASSRPGSNQPQHF TGTGCCAGTAGTCGTCCGGGTAGCAATCAGCCCCAGCATTTT
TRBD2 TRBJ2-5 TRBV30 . CAWGPGLAGRETQYF TGTGCCTGGGGACCGGGACTAGCGGGGCGAGAGACCCAGTACTTC
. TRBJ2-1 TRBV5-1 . CASSSIDQGGNEQFF TGCGCCAGCAGCTCAATAGATCAGGGGGGCAATGAGCAGTTCTTC
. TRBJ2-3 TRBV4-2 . CASSARRADTQYF TGTGCCAGCAGCGCCCGGCGAGCAGATACGCAGTATTTT
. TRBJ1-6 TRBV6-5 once CASSYGGTLTNSPLHF TGTGCCAGCAGTTACGGGGGGACACTAACTAATTCACCCCTCCACTTT
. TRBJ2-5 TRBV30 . CAWSPGAGFPETQYF TGTGCCTGGTCCCCTGGCGCCGGCTTTCCGGAGACCCAGTACTTC
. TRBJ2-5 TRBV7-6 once CASSFYTPQETQYF TGTGCCAGCAGCTTTTACACTCCCCAAGAGACCCAGTACTTC
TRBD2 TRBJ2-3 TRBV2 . CASKFSGGDTQYF TGTGCCAGCAAGTTTAGCGGGGGGGATACGCAGTATTTT
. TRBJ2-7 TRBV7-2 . CASSLAESYEQYF TGTGCCAGCAGCTTAGCGGAGTCCTACGAGCAGTACTTC